The rows below give T cell receptor beta chains drawn from one sample of a study of T cells in Graves' hyperthyroidism and ophthalmopathy. TCRdb used MiXCR to reprocess the multiplex PCR reads, holding one entry per CDR3 protein. The data show 600,000 to 650,000 distinct CDR3 sequences, around 20% seen once. The sequencing input was blood. The source of these receptors is a man under 40 with Graves' ophthalmopathy. CDR3s include the opening cysteine and the closing phenylalanine or tryptophan. The D gene is left open where the match is weak. A row's size may be missing; if present it is once, few, many or a size class.

abundance	j_gene	v_gene	d_gene	CDR3nt	CDR3aa
.	TRBJ1-2	TRBV6-5	.	TGTGCCAGCAGTTACTCCGGCTCGAGGCCTGGCTACACCTTC	CASSYSGSRPGYTF
.	TRBJ2-2	TRBV9	TRBD2	TGTGCCAGCAGCTCCCCCGTTGGACTAGAGTACACCGGGGAGCTGTTTTTT	CASSSPVGLEYTGELFF
.	TRBJ2-7	TRBV2	.	TGTGCCAGCAAAAGACCCGGTAGTAACTCCTACGAGCAGTACTTC	CASKRPGSNSYEQYF
.	TRBJ2-2	TRBV7-2	TRBD2	TGTGCCAGCAGCCCTCGGGGGGGTAGCACCGGGGAGCTGTTTTTT	CASSPRGGSTGELFF
few	TRBJ1-4	TRBV5-1	.	TGCGCCAGTCGAGCAGGGCCCGCAACTAATGAAAAACTGTTTTTT	CASRAGPATNEKLFF
many	TRBJ2-1	TRBV27	TRBD1	TGTGCCAGCAGTTACGGGACAGGGGGGAATGAGCAGTTCTTC	CASSYGTGGNEQFF
few	TRBJ2-5	TRBV9	TRBD2	TGTGCCTCCTCACGGGGGATAGGGGAGGGAGAGACCCAGTACTTC	CASSRGIGEGETQYF
few	TRBJ2-3	TRBV7-8	.	TGTGCCAGCAGCTCTATCCGGGGTAGCACAGATACGCAGTATTTT	CASSSIRGSTDTQYF
.	TRBJ2-7	TRBV7-3	.	TGTGCCAGCAGCTCCAGTCTCGAGGACAACTACGAGCAGTACTTC	CASSSSLEDNYEQYF
.	TRBJ2-2	TRBV24-1	TRBD2	TGTGCCACCAGTGATCCTAGCGGGAGATCCGGGGAGCTGTTTTTT	CATSDPSGRSGELFF
few	TRBJ1-1	TRBV10-3	.	TGTGCCACCTCCGAGGGGGGGGACACTGAAGCTTTCTTT	CATSEGGDTEAFF
few	TRBJ2-5	TRBV27	.	TGTGCCAGCAGTAGGGACGGTTTCCAAGAGACCCAGTACTTC	CASSRDGFQETQYF
few	TRBJ1-5	TRBV12-3/TRBV12-4	TRBD1	TGTGCCAGCAGTTTACGGGGGGCAGGGGGCTGGCATCAGCCCCAGCATTTT	CASSLRGAGGWHQPQHF
few	TRBJ2-1	TRBV4-3	TRBD1	TGCGCCAGCAGCCAAGAGGGACAGGGCAACAATGAGCAGTTCTTC	CASSQEGQGNNEQFF
few	TRBJ2-3	TRBV30	.	TGTGCCTGGAGTGTAGGGGTTAGCACAGATACGCAGTATTTT	CAWSVGVSTDTQYF
many	TRBJ2-1	TRBV5-1	TRBD2	TGCGCCAGCAGCTTGGACCTAGCGGGGGCAAGGGATCAGTTCTTC	CASSLDLAGARDQFF
.	TRBJ1-1	TRBV28	.	TGTGCCACAGGACAGTACCTCACTGAAGCTTTCTTT	CATGQYLTEAFF
.	TRBJ2-3	TRBV20-1	TRBD2	TGCAGTCCGCGACTAGCGGGAGGGACAAGCACAGATACGCAGTATTTT	CSPRLAGGTSTDTQYF
.	TRBJ2-2	TRBV20-1	.	TGCAGTGCTAGAGACACCGGGGAGCTGTTTTTT	CSARDTGELFF